Following are 14 T cell receptor beta chains from one sample sequenced in a study of molecular identifiers for immune sequencing clone quantification. TCRdb reanalysed the PCR reads using MiXCR and keeps one entry per CDR3 protein. Counted here are hundreds of thousands of distinct CDR3 sequences, around 25% occurring once; the ten biggest clones make up approximately 0.75%. Sequenced: naive CD8+ T cells from blood, with Jurkat cell RNA spiked in. Subset specified: FACS-sorted CD8+CD4-CCR7+CD45RA+ naive T cells. Source of these receptors: a human donor in good health. Some libraries in this study had Jurkat cell RNA spiked in.

This clonotype came up many times. J is TRBJ2-2 and V is TRBV6-6, with 11 bases aligning to TRBD2. The germline V gene encodes CDR1 MNHNY and CDR2 SVGAGI (reference sequence). This CDR3 contains 17 residues. V was pared by 4 bases and J by 3 bases, with 7 bases of the junction left unmatched. CDR3 nucleotides: TGTGCCAGCAGTTCCGAACCACTAGCGGGAGACACCGGGGAGCTGTTTTTT. This sequence encodes CASSSEPLAGDTGELFF.

A word on this clonotype: Given a much more abundant clone one base away, this may be a read error. The chain uses TRBV9 and TRBJ2-2, with D unresolved. Germline values: CDR1 SGDLS, CDR2 YYNGEE. The CDR3 spans 13 residues. The CDR3 loop reads CTSSVAHTGELFF. Written as DNA, the CDR3 is TGTACCAGCAGCGTAGCTCACACCGGGGAGCTGTTTTTT.

The sample holds a few counts of this clonotype. The chain couples TRBV6-5 to TRBJ2-3; D remains ambiguous. The germline V gene encodes CDR1 MNHEY and CDR2 SVGAGI. Trimming removed 6 bases at V and 0 bases at J, with 16 bases between. The CDR3 extends over 16 amino acids. The CDR3 DNA reads TGTGCCAGCAGCCCGCACGTGAGCTCTAGCACAGATACGCAGTATTTT. Its translation: CASSPHVSSSTDTQYF.

Only a few counts were recorded for this clonotype. This rearrangement joins TRBV30 to TRBJ1-5; TRBD1 aligns across 10 bases. Germline CDR1 is GTSNPN and CDR2 is SVGIG (reference sequence). This CDR3 has 15 residues. V lost 3 bases to trimming and J lost 4 bases; unmatched junction nucleotides: 6. CDR3 coding DNA: TGTGCCTGGAGGCACGGGACAGGGGTAAATCAGCCCCAGCATTTT. Protein product: CAWRHGTGVNQPQHF. The full variable domain, completed using reference TRBV30 and TRBJ1-5, is SQTIHQWPATLVQPVGSPLSLECTVEGTSNPNLYWYRQAAGRGLQLLFYSVGIGQISSEVPQNLSASRPQDRQFILSSKKLLLSDSGFYLCAWRHGTGVNQPQHFGDGTRLSIL.

This clonotype was seen only a few times. The J gene is TRBJ2-7, the V gene TRBV30, with D uncertain. Germline V lookup: CDR1 GTSNPN, CDR2 SVGIG (reference sequence). This CDR3 has 15 amino acids. V gave up 0 bases and J gave up 1 base, with 13 bases separating them. The CDR3 here is CAWSVRSGRSYEQYF. CDR3 nucleotides: TGTGCCTGGAGTGTACGATCCGGCAGGTCCTACGAGCAGTACTTC.

Concerning this clonotype: With a much larger clone just one base away, this may be a read error. The rearrangement joins TRBV6-5 to TRBJ2-7; TRBD1 agrees at 9 bases. The CDR3 length is 14 residues. Germline-derived CDR1 and CDR2 are MNHEY and SVGAGI. The CDR3 is CASSYTGGSYGQYF. The CDR3 DNA sequence: TGTGCCAGCAGTTACACAGGGGGCTCCTACGGGCAGTACTTC.

There are a few counts of this clonotype. The genes are TRBV4-1 and TRBJ2-3, with D hard to call. The germline CDR1 and CDR2 sequences are MGHRA and YSYEKL. V was trimmed by 2 bases and J by 2 bases, leaving 11 bases between them. The CDR3 consists of 15 residues. CDR3 DNA: TGCGCCAGCAGCCAATTTCACAGCCTCACAGATACGCAGTATTTT. Its translation: CASSQFHSLTDTQYF.

Turning to this clonotype: Since a much larger clone is just one base distant, this may be a read error. J is TRBJ2-7 and V is TRBV28; TRBD2 might be the D (7 bases). Germline V gene lookup returns CDR1 MDHEN and CDR2 SYDVKM. CDR3 length: 15 amino acids. In DNA, the CDR3 is TGTGCCAGCAGTTTATCTCGGGGGGCATTTTACGTGCAGTACTTC. This sequence encodes CASSLSRGAFYVQYF.

On this clonotype itself: An end of the junction does not agree with germline; a read error may underlie this. The chain uses TRBV11-2 and TRBJ2-7, with unresolved D. CDR1 is SGHAT, CDR2 FQNNGV, per germline. CDR3 length equals 13 residues. The CDR3 bases are TGTGCCAGCAGCATATCACAAGCCTACGAACAGTACTTC. Translating gives CASSISQAYEQYF. Together with reference TRBV11-2 and TRBJ2-7, the CDR3 gives the full variable domain: EAGVAQSPRYKIIEKRQSVAFWCNPISGHATLYWYQQILGQGPKLLIQFQNNGVVDDSQLPKDRFSAERLKGVDSTLKIQPAKLEDSAVYLCASSISQAYEQYFGPGTRLTVT.

As to this clonotype: With a much larger clone just one base away, this may be a read error. V and J are TRBV6-5 and TRBJ2-7; no definite D call. The CDR3 totals 12 residues. Germline values: CDR1 MNHEY, CDR2 SVGAGI. For the CDR3, the DNA is TGTGCCAGCAGTCCTAACTACTACGAGCGGTACTTC. As protein: CASSPNYYERYF.

The chain has TRBV27 and TRBJ2-3; the D gene is possibly TRBD1 (6 bases). The germline V gene has CDR1 MNHEY and CDR2 SMNVEV (reference sequence). Trimming left V 6 bases short and J 0 bases short, with 10 bases between. This CDR3 has 14 amino acids. CDR3 sequence: CASRRGTSTDTQYF. In DNA form, the CDR3 reads TGTGCCAGCAGGAGGGGGACAAGCACAGATACGCAGTATTTT.

The chain couples TRBV4-3 to TRBJ1-4; maybe TRBD1 (6 bases). This CDR3 spans 18 amino acids. V shed 0 bases and J shed 3 bases, with 17 bases lying between them. Germline V gives CDR1 LGHNA, CDR2 YSLEER. The CDR3 nucleotides read TGCGCCAGCAGCCAAGAACTCCCCAGGGGTTTGGCTAATGAAAAACTGTTTTTT. It is translated as CASSQELPRGLANEKLFF.

This clonotype has more than one count but fewer than ten. CDR3 bases: TGTGCCAGCAGCTACGGGGGTCTCTATGGCTACACCTTC. Amino acids: CASSYGGLYGYTF. The chain carries TRBV7-2 and TRBJ1-2; D is perhaps TRBD1 (5 bases). V lost 4 bases to trimming and J lost 4 bases, with 10 bases between them. The CDR3 totals 13 residues. CDR1 and CDR2 (germline): SGHTA, FQGNSA.

In this sample, this clonotype turned up many times. The chain is built from TRBV7-9 and TRBJ2-3, with a weak D call TRBD2 (7 bases). Trimming pared 5 bases from V and 2 bases from J, leaving 20 bases between. The CDR3 totals 17 residues. CDR1 is SEHNR and CDR2 is FQNEAQ in the germline V gene (reference sequence). Here the CDR3 DNA reads TGTGCCAGCAGCCTGGGGGCTAGCGGTTTTTCCACAGATACGCAGTATTTT. Its translation: CASSLGASGFSTDTQYF.